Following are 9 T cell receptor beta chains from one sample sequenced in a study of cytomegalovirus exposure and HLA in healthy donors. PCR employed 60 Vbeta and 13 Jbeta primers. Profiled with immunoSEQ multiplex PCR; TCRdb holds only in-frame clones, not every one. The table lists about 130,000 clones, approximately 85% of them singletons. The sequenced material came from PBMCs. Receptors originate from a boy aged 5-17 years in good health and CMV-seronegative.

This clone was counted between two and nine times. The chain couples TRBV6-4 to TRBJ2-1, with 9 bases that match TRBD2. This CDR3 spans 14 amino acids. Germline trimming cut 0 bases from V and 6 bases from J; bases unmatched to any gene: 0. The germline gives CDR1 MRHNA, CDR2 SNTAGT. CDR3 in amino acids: CASSDSRGGNEQFF. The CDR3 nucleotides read TGTGCCAGCAGTGACTCGCGGGGGGGCAATGAGCAGTTCTTC.

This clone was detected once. The CDR3 loop reads CASSLSMNTEAFF. CDR3 sequence (DNA): TGTGCCAGCTCACTGTCTATGAACACTGAAGCTTTCTTT. This chain joins TRBV18 and TRBJ1-1; D gene ambiguous. Germline values: CDR1 KGHSH, CDR2 LQKENI. V was clipped by 4 bases and J by 0 bases, with 6 bases between them. This CDR3 is built from 13 residues.

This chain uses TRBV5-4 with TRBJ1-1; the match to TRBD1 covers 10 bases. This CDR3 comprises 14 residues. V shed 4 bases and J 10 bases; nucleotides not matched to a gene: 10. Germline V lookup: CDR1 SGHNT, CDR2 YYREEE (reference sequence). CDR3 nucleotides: TGTGCCAGCAGCCCCGGGACAGGGGCGAGAAGAGCTTTCTTT. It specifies CASSPGTGARRAFF.

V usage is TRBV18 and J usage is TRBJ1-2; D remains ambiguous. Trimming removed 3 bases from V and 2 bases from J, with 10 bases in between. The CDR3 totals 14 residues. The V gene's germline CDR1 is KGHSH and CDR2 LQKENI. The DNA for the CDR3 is TGTGCCAGCTCACCGCAAGCGGGGAACTATGGCTACACCTTC. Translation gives CASSPQAGNYGYTF.

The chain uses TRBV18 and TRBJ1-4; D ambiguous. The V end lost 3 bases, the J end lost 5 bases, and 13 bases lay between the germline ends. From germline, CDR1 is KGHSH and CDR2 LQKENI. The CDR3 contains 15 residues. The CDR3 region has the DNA TGTGCCAGCTCACCGAACCAGGAAGCCAATGAAAAACTGTTTTTT. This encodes CASSPNQEANEKLFF.

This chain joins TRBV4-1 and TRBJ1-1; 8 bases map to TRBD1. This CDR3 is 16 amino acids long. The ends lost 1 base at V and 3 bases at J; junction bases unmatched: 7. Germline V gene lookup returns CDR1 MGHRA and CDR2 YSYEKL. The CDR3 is CASSQGTGRSYTEAFF. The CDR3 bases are TGCGCCAGCAGCCAAGGGACAGGGCGGTCGTACACTGAAGCTTTCTTT.

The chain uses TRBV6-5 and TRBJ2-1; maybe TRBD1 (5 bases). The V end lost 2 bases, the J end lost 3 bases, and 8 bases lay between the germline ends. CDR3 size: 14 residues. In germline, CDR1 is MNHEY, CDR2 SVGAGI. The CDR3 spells CASSYGAVYNEQFF. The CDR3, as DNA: TGTGCCAGCAGTTACGGGGCGGTCTACAATGAGCAGTTCTTC.

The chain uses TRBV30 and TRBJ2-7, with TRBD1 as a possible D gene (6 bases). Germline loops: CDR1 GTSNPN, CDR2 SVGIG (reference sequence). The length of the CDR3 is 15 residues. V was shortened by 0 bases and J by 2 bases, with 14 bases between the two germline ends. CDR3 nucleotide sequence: TGTGCCTGGAGTGTGACAGGCGACCCTACCTACGAGCAGTACTTC. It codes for CAWSVTGDPTYEQYF.

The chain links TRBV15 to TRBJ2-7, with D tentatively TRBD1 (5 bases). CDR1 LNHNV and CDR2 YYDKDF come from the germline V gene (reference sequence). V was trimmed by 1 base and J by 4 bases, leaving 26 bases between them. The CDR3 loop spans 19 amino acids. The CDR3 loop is CATSRVKLGLWGAEYEQYF. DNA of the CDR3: TGTGCCACCAGCAGAGTCAAATTGGGCCTGTGGGGCGCGGAGTACGAGCAGTACTTC.